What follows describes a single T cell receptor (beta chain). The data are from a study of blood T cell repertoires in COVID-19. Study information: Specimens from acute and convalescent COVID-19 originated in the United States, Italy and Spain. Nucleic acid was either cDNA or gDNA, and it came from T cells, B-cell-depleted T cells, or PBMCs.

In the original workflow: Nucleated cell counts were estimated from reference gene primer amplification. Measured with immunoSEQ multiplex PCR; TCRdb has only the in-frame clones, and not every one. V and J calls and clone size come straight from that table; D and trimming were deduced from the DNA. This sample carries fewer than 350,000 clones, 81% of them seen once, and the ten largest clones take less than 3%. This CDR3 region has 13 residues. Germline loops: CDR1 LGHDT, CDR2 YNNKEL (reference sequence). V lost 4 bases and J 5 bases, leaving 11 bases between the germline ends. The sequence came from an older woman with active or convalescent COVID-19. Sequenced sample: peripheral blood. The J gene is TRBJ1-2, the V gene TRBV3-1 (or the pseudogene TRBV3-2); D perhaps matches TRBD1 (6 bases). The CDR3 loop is CASSRGGGYGYTF. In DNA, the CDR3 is TGTGCCAGCAGCCGAGGGGGAGGGTATGGCTACACCTTC.